This is a list of T cell receptor beta chains from one sample in a study of blood T cell repertoires in COVID-19. TCRdb keeps only in-frame clones here, not all; method: immunoSEQ multiplex PCR. The sample has 150,000 to 200,000 clones, roughly 82% seen once. What was sequenced was PBMCs or T cells enriched from blood (not recorded which). Receptors originate from a woman aged 60-75 years with acute COVID-19. The conserved cysteine and the conserved F or W are not part of the CDR3 here. Fields, in order: CDR3 protein, J gene, V gene.

ASSPRTENSPLH | TRBJ1-6 | TRBV5-1
ASSKEGGRPRGYT | TRBJ1-2 | TRBV21-1
ASSIPLAGDGYT | TRBJ1-2 | TRBV19
ASSQIMNTEAF | TRBJ1-1 | TRBV6-2/TRBV6-3
AIQGGFSGNTIY | TRBJ1-3 | TRBV10-3
ASSGLAGGGELF | TRBJ2-2 | TRBV13
SVYRTSGEETQY | TRBJ2-5 | TRBV29-1
ASTRTGGDQPQH | TRBJ1-5 | TRBV5-6
AISDHDREGTQY | TRBJ2-5 | TRBV10-3
ASSLTGFLYQPQH | TRBJ1-5 | TRBV27
ASSRGASGGSTDTQY | TRBJ2-3 | TRBV9
ASSTGGRETQY | TRBJ2-5 | TRBV19
ASSLALGGDTEAF | TRBJ1-1 | TRBV7-2
ASTDPGTWEAF | TRBJ1-1 | TRBV7-2
ASNVGTGGFYGYT | TRBJ1-2 | TRBV5-8
ASSTSFGGGTDTQY | TRBJ2-3 | TRBV19
ASNQGGGKTQY | TRBJ2-5 | TRBV19
ASSLSENTEAF | TRBJ1-1 | TRBV12-3/TRBV12-4
ASSKVPTGDNQPQH | TRBJ1-5 | TRBV21-1
AWSVEGARFGGTEAF | TRBJ1-1 | TRBV30
ASSVGIGGSDEAF | TRBJ1-1 | TRBV9
ASSYSGTSLVGYT | TRBJ1-2 | TRBV6-6
ASSTREFEAGANVLT | TRBJ2-6 | TRBV9
ASSLGQGATGELF | TRBJ2-2 | TRBV5-1
SVAPRGGRGETQY | TRBJ2-5 | TRBV29-1
ASSPRPRATGEQY | TRBJ2-7 | TRBV9
ASSSGGSENEQY | TRBJ2-7 | TRBV10-1
SVGQGYTEAF | TRBJ1-1 | TRBV29-1
ASSLYGRSGGSQTQY | TRBJ2-5 | TRBV11-2
ASSLSASGNTIY | TRBJ1-3 | TRBV7-2
ASNPPGFYGYT | TRBJ1-2 | TRBV28
ASSIPQEYGYT | TRBJ1-2 | TRBV19
ASSHGTGGSRANEKLF | TRBJ1-4 | TRBV4-1